What follows describes a single T cell receptor beta chain. Its cognate antigen has yet to be identified. Qualities for individual bases were not recorded, and no much larger clone is one base off. The sample originates from a study of cytomegalovirus exposure and HLA in healthy donors (dated 2017 in TCRdb). General notes on the study: In an earlier analysis of approximately 640 of the donors, 276 Gb of sequence data and 117 million unique TCR beta sequences from about 180 million T cells were reported. Because of strong linkage in the cohort, 4 to 6 DR-DQ haplotypes were treated as single units for association and clustering. An earlier analysis of around 640 of the donors used high-throughput TCR beta sequencing to judge whether each TCR beta V gene segment behaved as functional or pseudogenic. Donor age, sex, ethnicity and CMV serostatus were compiled together with the repertoire data. Genome-wide SNP genotypes for about 65% of the roughly 670 donors were used in a later genetic analysis, which treated that subset as a discovery cohort. Of the approximately 370 genotyped donors, approximately 80% were placed in the genetic ancestry cluster associated with self-reported Caucasian donors. Among 350 to 400 genotyped donors of the cohort, an average of roughly 240,000 unique TCR beta nucleotide sequences were sequenced per donor, around 18% of them non-productive. The study combined high-throughput TCR immunosequencing, statistical association of individual TCRs with disease status, and machine learning to predict cytomegalovirus infection status. An early release covering more than 500 HLA-typed donors comprised 300 to 350 gigabases of sequencing data and some 79 million unique TCR sequences. The study was designed to test whether signatures of past pathogen exposure could be identified by cataloging public T cell receptors. In the later analysis, no new phenotypic data were used to find candidate immune exposures; instead, reliance was placed on TCR beta sequences and their occurrence across donors. In a later analysis, previously published TCR beta repertoires from about 670 donors were re-analyzed and high-resolution HLA genotyping was added so that TCR occurrence patterns could be studied. All discovery cohort repertoires had been generated using a single sequencing platform. HLA typing covered class I and class II loci at four-digit resolution. Typing coverage varied by locus: roughly 620-640 donors for A, B, C, DRB1 and DQB1; approximately 560 for DQA1; more than 600 for DPA1; around 490 for DPB1. Along with the approximately 600-subject first cohort, a separate validation cohort of around 120 different subjects was used. The study used immunosequencing to profile the T cell repertoires of approximately 650 subjects and linked those repertoires to cytomegalovirus serostatus.

What the research found in general, with its limitations: CMV serostatus was the only immune exposure information available for the cohort. In a later analysis, HLA-associated TCR beta chains were found to be more clonally expanded and to have lower generation probabilities than equally common non-associated chains. Because counts were too low, about 18 rarely observed V segments, including chromosome 9 orphons, were left out of the earlier analysis of about 620 of the donors. Most CMV-associated TCR beta chains appeared to be HLA-restricted in a later analysis, and the HLA associations seemed to be driven largely by CMV exposure. A cluster of highly shared sequence variants was judged likely to be a technical artifact of the sequencing pipeline. It was suggested by the authors that the approach could potentially be generalized to other disease states and immunological phenotypes. Compared with the approximately 720-donor mean, donors in an Asian-associated ancestry cluster had fewer N-insertions in productive TCRs, according to a later genetic analysis. In an earlier analysis of under 600 of the donors, most TCR beta V segments were observed in productive rearrangements about 87% or about 30% of the time, broadly matching IMGT annotations. Linkage disequilibrium might explain the correlated functional status among segregating V segments, but an unknown experimental factor could not be excluded. According to a later analysis, parvovirus B19, influenza, CMV and Epstein-Barr virus appeared linked to several top co-occurrence clusters. Only TCR beta chains were sequenced in this cohort, and the absence of alpha or paired-chain data limited detectable features. Because HLA typing was missing for some donors at each locus, association tests included only the typed subset. In a later analysis, the rate of TCR association differed among HLA loci, with DRB1 alleles having the most associated TCRs and HLA-C alleles having the fewest. In vitro tests confirmed that a few of the cytomegalovirus-associated TCR beta chains recognize cytomegalovirus antigens. The study listed approximately 150 TCR beta chains as associated with cytomegalovirus. A further reported finding was that TCR beta sequences accurately predicted the HLA-A and HLA-B alleles for most subjects in the first cohort. Strong co-occurrence of HLA alleles, especially DR and DQ, made assigning TCR associations to individual alleles difficult. The classifier was reported to diagnose cytomegalovirus status with high specificity and sensitivity in both the original cohort and the validation cohort. At a false discovery rate of 0.05, a later analysis linked under 20,000 TCR beta sequences to specific HLA alleles. Most TCR sequences were observed very rarely across donors, whereas some public TCRs were present in many individuals. Sequencing depth was assumed to be roughly uniform across donors in the presence/absence analyses, though that assumption may not hold. V-gene and J-gene trimming of TCR beta chains was associated with a missense DCLRE1C variant in a later genetic analysis, and the association was replicated in an independent cohort.

The cohort comprised around 700 healthy bone marrow donors. Cohort members were all nominally healthy when sampled, although unrecorded immune exposures were likely present. The donor was CMV seronegative and was included in the group of 352 seronegative cohort members. A peripheral blood sample was collected from each donor, and TCR beta sequencing was performed on peripheral blood mononuclear cells. The Qiagen DNeasy Blood Extraction Kit was used to extract genomic DNA from the blood cell samples. The library was generated by the immunoSEQ multiplex PCR assay. For the multiplex PCR, a mixture combining 60 forward primers for TCR Vbeta segments and 13 reverse primers for TCR Jbeta segments was used. The CDR3 region of rearranged TCR beta genes was amplified from genomic DNA by a multiplex PCR assay. The amplified TCR beta libraries were sequenced on the Illumina HiSeq System as 87-base-pair reads. Per the source publication's procedure: Across the 500 to 700 repertoires, a later analysis counted approximately 83 million unique TCR beta chains, some 11 million of which were shared by at least two donors. Raw reads were error-corrected and collapsed into unique sequences with a nearest-neighbor algorithm that merged closely related sequences to remove PCR and sequencing errors. To assign V, D and J gene segments, CDR3 sequences were aligned to IMGT reference sequences. Each retained sequence needed at least a six-nucleotide match to both a V gene segment and a J gene segment. A rearrangement was called productive if the CDR3 had no stop codons and remained in frame with V and J, and every other rearrangement was called non-productive. CDR3 was defined according to IMGT convention as the region running from the second conserved V-encoded cysteine to the conserved J-encoded phenylalanine. In an earlier analysis of roughly 610 of the donors, sequences lacking an unambiguous match to a single V gene segment were excluded. An earlier analysis of just under 600 of the donors called V segments functional above 56.7% productive rearrangements and segregating when the between-donor standard deviation exceeded 5%. A statistical classification framework was built to diagnose cytomegalovirus status from the catalog of TCR beta chain sequences. In a later analysis, TCR nucleotide sequences were compared against IMGT/GENE-DB human TR gene sequences so that V and J genes could be assigned. Using the TCRdist pipeline, a later analysis assigned CDR3 sequences along with most-parsimonious VDJ recombination scenarios. A later analysis defined each TCR beta chain by its CDR3 amino acid sequence plus V-gene family, and excluded reads lacking a unique V-gene family. A later analysis removed several hundred highly shared, low-generation-probability nucleotide sequences to deal with suspected cross-contamination and a sequencing artifact. For each public chain, a later analysis derived a clonal expansion index from normalized ranks of inferred template counts within each repertoire. A later analysis computed generation probabilities with a VDJ recombination model fitted to out-of-frame rearrangements, and checked the results against IGoR. In a later analysis, hypergeometric tests were used to score TCR-TCR, TCR-HLA and TCR-CMV co-occurrence, with a repertoire-size bias correction applied to TCR pairs. To estimate false discovery rates, a later analysis permuted the HLA or CMV assignments 20 times. In a later analysis, co-occurring TCRs were grouped using DBSCAN, with TCRdist sequence similarity added in when clustering inside HLA-allele-positive subsets. Repertoires with fewer than 30,000 or more than 120,000 public chains, plus five repertoires with anomalous nucleotide sharing, were excluded from co-occurrence clustering. Sourced from immuneACCESS, this table was stored by TCRdb with only in-frame sequences that have V and J called. A share of the clones is absent; for the studies checked, an unresolved V gene accounts for under half, and the remainder has no known explanation. V and J calls and clone size are those listed in that table; D and trimming were worked out from the DNA. The sample has over 100,000 clones on record, 70% to 90% of them singletons. Jointly, the top ten make up 1.5% to 1.7% of the sample.

Source material: PBMCs. The receptor was derived from a man aged 35-49 years in good health and CMV-seronegative.

The DNA sequence is as follows: TGTGCCAGCATTGACAGGGCCTATAATTCACCCCTCCACTTT. Translation gives CASIDRAYNSPLHF. This chain joins TRBV2 to TRBJ1-6; a stretch of 7 junction bases matches TRBD1. The germline V and J ends show losses of 7 bases and 2 bases respectively, and no gene match explains 2 bases of the junction. The CDR3 spans 14 residues, from the cysteine through the phenylalanine. Solely the CDR3 DNA is kept, with 42 bases framed from the first base. CDR1 and CDR2, looked up from the germline V gene, are SNHLY and FYNNEI.